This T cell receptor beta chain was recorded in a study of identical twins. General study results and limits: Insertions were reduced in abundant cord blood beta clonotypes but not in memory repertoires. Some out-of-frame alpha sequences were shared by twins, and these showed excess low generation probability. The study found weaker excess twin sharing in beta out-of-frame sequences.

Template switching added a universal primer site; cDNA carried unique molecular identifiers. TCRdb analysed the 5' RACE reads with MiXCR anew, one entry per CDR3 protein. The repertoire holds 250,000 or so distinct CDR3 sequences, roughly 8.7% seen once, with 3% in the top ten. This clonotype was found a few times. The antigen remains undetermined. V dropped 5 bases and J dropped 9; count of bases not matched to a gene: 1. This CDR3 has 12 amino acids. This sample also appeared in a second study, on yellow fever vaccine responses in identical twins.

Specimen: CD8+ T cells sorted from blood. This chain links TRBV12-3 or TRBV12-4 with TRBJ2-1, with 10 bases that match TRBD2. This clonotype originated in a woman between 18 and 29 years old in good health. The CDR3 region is CASSPSGSEQFF. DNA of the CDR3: TGTGCCAGCAGTCCTAGCGGGAGTGAGCAGTTCTTC.